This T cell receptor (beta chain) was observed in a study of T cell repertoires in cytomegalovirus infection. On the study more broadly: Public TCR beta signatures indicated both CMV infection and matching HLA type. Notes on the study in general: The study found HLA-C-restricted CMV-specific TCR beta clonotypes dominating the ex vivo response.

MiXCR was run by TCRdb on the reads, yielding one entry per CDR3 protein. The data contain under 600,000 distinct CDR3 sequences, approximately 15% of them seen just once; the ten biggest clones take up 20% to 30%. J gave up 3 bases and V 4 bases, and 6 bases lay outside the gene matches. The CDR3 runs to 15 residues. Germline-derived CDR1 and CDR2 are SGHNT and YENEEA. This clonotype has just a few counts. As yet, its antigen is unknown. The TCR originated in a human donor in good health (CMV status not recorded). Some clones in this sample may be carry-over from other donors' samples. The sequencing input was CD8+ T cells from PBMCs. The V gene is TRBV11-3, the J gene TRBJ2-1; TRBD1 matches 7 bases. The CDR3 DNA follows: TGTGCCAGCAGCTCCCCCGACAGGGTCTACAATGAGCAGTTCTTC. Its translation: CASSSPDRVYNEQFF. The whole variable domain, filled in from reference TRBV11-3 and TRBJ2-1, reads EAGVVQSPRYKIIEKKQPVAFWCNPISGHNTLYWYLQNLGQGPELLIRYENEEAVDDSQLPKDRFSAERLKGVDSTLKIQPAELGDSAVYLCASSSPDRVYNEQFFGPGTRLTVL.